This T cell receptor beta chain was identified in a study of blood T cell repertoires in COVID-19 (dated by TCRdb to about 2020). Turning to the overall study: Collaborator samples came from the United States, Italy and Spain and covered acute and convalescent phases of COVID-19. The material from the prospective study consisted of cDNA or gDNA derived from T cells, B-cell-depleted T cells, or PBMCs. Deeply sampled blood TCRbeta repertoires from subjects exposed to, actively infected with, or recovered from COVID-19 were included in the dataset. The repertoires were made available in a free public database intended to serve as a resource for research on the immune response to SARS-CoV-2. Samples came from the ongoing ImmuneRACE study (first 160 participants) plus 1,254 subjects from 6 global collaborators. Sample metadata almost always included a de-identified subject ID, COVID-19 status, age in years and sex. HLA class I and class II types, where available, came from metadata supplied by the sample provider rather than from assay-based typing. Overall results and qualifications from the work: The amount of clinical and demographic metadata varied by source and participant and was provided uncurated.

Reading the germline V gene (reference sequence) gives CDR1 LNHDA and CDR2 SQIVND. The CDR3 starts with the cysteine, ends with the phenylalanine, and has 14 residues. Only the CDR3 region is kept as DNA, spanning 42 bases read in frame from base 1. V was cut back by 6 bases and J by 0 bases, leaving a gap of 9 bases between them. In Seattle, one collaborating source enrolled patients while the infection was active and tracked those patients longitudinally over the course of disease. The collaborating institutions used their own protocols to collect whole blood in K2EDTA tubes. For TCRbeta analysis, collaborators shipped samples as frozen whole blood, isolated PBMCs, or DNA extracted from either of those sample types. TCRbeta CDR3 regions were amplified from genomic DNA using the immunoSEQ Assay, a bias-controlled multiplex PCR. Turning to the authors' computational methods: Nucleated cell counts per sample were estimated from amplification of reference gene primers within the assay. To quantify the absolute abundance of each unique TCRbeta CDR3 rearrangement, sequence reads were collapsed and filtered. For each sample, productive Simpson clonality was calculated as the square root of Simpson's diversity index over productive rearrangements. What TCRdb holds here is the immuneACCESS table cut down to in-frame rearrangements. Part of the clones is not present; checked against another copy, under half of the missing clones reflect an unresolved V gene, and the others are unexplained. V and J calls and clone size come straight from that table; D and trimming were deduced from the DNA. This sample holds 250,000 to 400,000 clones; about 90% were observed only once. 2.5% to 3% of the sample is held by the ten biggest clonotypes.

As for this clone: This clone's antigen is unknown. Nothing much larger sits one base from this clone, and base qualities are not available.

The chain couples TRBV19 to TRBJ2-1, with an unclear D gene assignment. The origin of this receptor is a woman aged 30 to 39 with COVID-19, enrolled during active disease. Sequencing was carried out using peripheral blood. The DNA sequence is given as TGTGCCAGTAGGGAGCAGAGCTCCTACAATGAGCAGTTCTTC. This yields the protein CASREQSSYNEQFF. This CDR3, with the reference TRBV19 and TRBJ2-1 proteins standing in past its ends, gives the full variable domain DGGITQSPKYLFRKEGQNVTLSCEQNLNHDAMYWYRQDPGQGLRLIYYSQIVNDFQKGDIAEGYSVSREKKESFPLTVTSAQKNPTAFYLCASREQSSYNEQFFGPGTRLTVL.